Detailed here is one T cell receptor (beta chain). This entry comes from a study of blood T cell repertoires in COVID-19. Study at large: COVID-19 samples collected from the United States, Italy and Spain covered acute and convalescent phases. PBMCs, B-cell-depleted T cells, or T cells provided the cDNA or gDNA that made up the material.

The germline CDR1 and CDR2 sequences are SGHKS and YYEKEE (reference sequence). V shed 3 bases and J shed 3 bases, with 10 bases lying between them. The CDR3 runs 14 residues. Sequencing was performed with immunoSEQ multiplex PCR; in TCRdb, only in-frame clones are kept and a portion is missing. The sample includes fewer than 150,000 clones, 55% to 75% of them seen just once. Sequenced material: peripheral blood. The chain employs TRBV5-5 and TRBJ1-3, with D hard to call. This sequence was found in a human donor with acute or convalescent COVID-19. The donor label of this sample is uncertain. CDR3 amino acids: CASSSGVRGNTIYF. DNA for the CDR3: TGTGCCAGCAGCTCGGGAGTCCGTGGAAACACCATATATTTT.